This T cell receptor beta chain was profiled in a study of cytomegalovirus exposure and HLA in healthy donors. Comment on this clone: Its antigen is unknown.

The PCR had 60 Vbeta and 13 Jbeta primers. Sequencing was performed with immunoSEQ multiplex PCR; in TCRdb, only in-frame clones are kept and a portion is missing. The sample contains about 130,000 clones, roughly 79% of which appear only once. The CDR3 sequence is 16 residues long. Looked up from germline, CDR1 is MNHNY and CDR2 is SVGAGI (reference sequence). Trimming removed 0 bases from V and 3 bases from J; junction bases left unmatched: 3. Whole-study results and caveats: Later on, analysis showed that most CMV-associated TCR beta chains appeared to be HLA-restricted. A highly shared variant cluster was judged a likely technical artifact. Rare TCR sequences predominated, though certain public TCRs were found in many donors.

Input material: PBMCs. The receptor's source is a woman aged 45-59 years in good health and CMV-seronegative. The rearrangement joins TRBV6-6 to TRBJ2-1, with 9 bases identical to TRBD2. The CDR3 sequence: CASSYSPSGIYNEQFF. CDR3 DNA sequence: TGTGCCAGCAGTTACTCGCCTAGCGGGATCTACAATGAGCAGTTCTTC.